These 20 T cell receptor beta chains share one sample of origin, sequenced in a study of cytomegalovirus exposure and HLA in healthy donors. The PCR made use of 60 Vbeta and 13 Jbeta primers. The data were produced by immunoSEQ multiplex PCR, yet TCRdb's version contains in-frame clones alone and is incomplete. This table holds 150,000 to 200,000 clones, 75% to 85% found once. The sequenced sample was PBMCs. Receptors originate from a girl aged 2 to 9 in good health and CMV-seropositive.

The genes are TRBV9 and TRBJ1-2; possibly TRBD1 for D (6 bases). Per germline, CDR1 SGDLS and CDR2 YYNGEE. The CDR3 sequence is 14 residues long. V lost 4 bases and J 8 bases, leaving 18 bases between the germline ends. The CDR3 DNA reads TGTGCCAGCAGCCCGCGGTGGGGGCTACGGGGCTACACCTTC. Its translation is CASSPRWGLRGYTF.

The chain has TRBV5-1 and TRBJ2-1; 10 nucleotides match TRBD1. Germline V gene lookup returns CDR1 SGHRS and CDR2 YFSETQ. The CDR3 is made up of 15 amino acids. J lost 10 bases, V lost 3 bases, and 10 bases had no gene match. CDR3 in amino acids: CASSSTGGALWEQFF. In nucleotides, the CDR3 is TGCGCCAGCAGCTCGACAGGGGGCGCTTTGTGGGAGCAGTTCTTC.

This sequence joins TRBV15 and TRBJ1-3, with a possible D match to TRBD1 (6 bases). Trimming took 1 base from V and 9 from J, leaving 13 bases between them. Germline V gene sequence: CDR1 LNHNV, CDR2 YYDKDF (reference sequence). The CDR3 has 14 amino acids. The CDR3 nucleotides read TGTGCCACCAGCAGAGCCTGGACAGACGGCACCATATATTTT. It encodes CATSRAWTDGTIYF.

CDR3 residues: CASGPGGHWVKNEQFF. For the CDR3, the DNA is TGTGCCAGCGGACCTGGCGGGCATTGGGTTAAGAATGAGCAGTTCTTC. The V and J genes are TRBV25-1 and TRBJ2-1, with D perhaps matching TRBD2 (5 bases). V dropped 8 bases and J dropped 7 bases, with 24 bases sitting between them. The germline CDR1 and CDR2 sequences are MGHDK and SYGVNS. The CDR3 totals 16 residues.

The J gene is TRBJ2-1, the V gene TRBV30; TRBD2 is a possible D gene (6 bases). The CDR3 covers 14 residues. The V gene lost 3 bases and the J gene lost 2 bases, with 11 bases spanning the gap. The V gene's germline CDR1 is GTSNPN and CDR2 SVGIG (reference sequence). Written as DNA, the CDR3 is TGTGCCTGGAGGTGGGCGGGACCCTACAATGAGCAGTTCTTC. Its protein product is CAWRWAGPYNEQFF.

This chain connects TRBV18 to TRBJ2-3, with 10 bases aligning to TRBD2. The CDR3 sequence is 15 residues long. Losses at the gene ends were 1 base for V and 5 bases for J; bases not matched to a gene: 3. From germline, CDR1 is KGHSH and CDR2 LQKENI. In DNA, the CDR3 is TGTGCCAGCTCACCACTAGCGGGAGGTTTAGATACGCAGTATTTT. It encodes CASSPLAGGLDTQYF.

The chain carries TRBV5-6 and TRBJ2-5, with 13 nucleotides matching TRBD2. The CDR3 is 16 amino acids. V lost 3 bases to trimming and J lost 4 bases; unmatched junction nucleotides: 6. The germline V gene encodes CDR1 SGHDT and CDR2 YYEEEE. The DNA for the CDR3 is TGTGCCAGCAGCTCGATACGGACTAGCGGGAGAGAGACCCAGTACTTC. Its protein is CASSSIRTSGRETQYF.

In DNA form, the CDR3 reads TGTGCCTGGGGGACAGGGGGCGGCAATCAGCCCCAGCATTTT. Its protein is CAWGTGGGNQPQHF. The chain joins TRBV30 to TRBJ1-5, with 12 bases aligning to TRBD1. Germline V gives CDR1 GTSNPN, CDR2 SVGIG (reference sequence). With 5 bases clipped from V and 2 bases from J, the junction kept 1 base outside the gene matches. The CDR3 contains 14 residues.

The chain joins TRBV19 to TRBJ1-5; 8 bases line up with TRBD1. J was trimmed by 7 bases and V by 5 bases; bases with no gene match: 10. Per germline, CDR1 LNHDA and CDR2 SQIVND (reference sequence). The CDR3 is made up of 15 amino acids. The CDR3 sequence is CASSPWGQAAQPQHF. The CDR3 DNA is TGTGCCAGTAGTCCCTGGGGACAGGCGGCGCAGCCCCAGCATTTT.

This chain links TRBV14 with TRBJ2-1; 7 bases line up with TRBD1. The CDR3 contains 14 residues. V gave up 5 bases and J gave up 8 bases; unmatched junction bases: 9. Germline V gene sequence: CDR1 SGHDN, CDR2 FVKESK. The CDR3 nucleotides read TGTGCCAGCAGCGAGACAGGGTCGAGGGATGAGCAGTTCTTC. It is translated as CASSETGSRDEQFF.

V usage is TRBV29-1 and J usage is TRBJ1-1; no definite D call. The CDR3 consists of 11 residues. Germline assignment: CDR1 SQVTM and CDR2 ANQGSEA. Trimming removed 5 bases at V and 5 bases at J, with 9 bases between. DNA of the CDR3: TGCAGCGTTAAGATTCAGACTGAAGCTTTCTTT. Its protein product is CSVKIQTEAFF.

This clone appeared a few times. The chain employs TRBV7-2 and TRBJ2-3; 8 bases match TRBD2. The CDR3 extends over 17 amino acids. J lost 6 bases, V lost 4 bases, and 15 bases had no gene match. Germline CDR1 reads SGHTA; CDR2 reads FQGNSA. CDR3 sequence: CASSSPGMVAGTDTQYF. Written as DNA, the CDR3 is TGTGCCAGCAGCTCCCCAGGGATGGTAGCGGGAACGGATACGCAGTATTTT.

This clone came up a few times. The V gene is TRBV5-1, the J gene TRBJ2-7, with D possibly TRBD1 on 8 matching bases. Deletions cut 6 bases from V and 3 bases from J, with 16 bases between. This CDR3 is 14 amino acids long. Germline V gives CDR1 SGHRS, CDR2 YFSETQ. The CDR3 loop reads CASTLTGEGYEQYF. CDR3 sequence (DNA): TGCGCCAGCACCCTGACAGGGGAGGGCTACGAGCAGTACTTC.

This clone has a single count. The V call is TRBV6-1, the J call TRBJ2-1, with D perhaps matching TRBD2 (6 bases). Trimming took 9 bases from V and 10 from J, leaving 16 bases between them. Germline V lookup: CDR1 MNHNS, CDR2 SASEGT. The CDR3 length is 12 residues. This CDR3 reads CASCGSGGEQFF. The CDR3 bases are TGTGCCAGTTGCGGTAGCGGCGGAGAGCAGTTCTTC.

This sequence joins TRBV4-1 and TRBJ1-5; D is possibly TRBD1 (5 bases). CDR3 length: 16 amino acids. The germline V and J ends were trimmed by 3 bases and 0 bases, with 12 bases remaining between them. The germline CDR1 and CDR2 sequences are MGHRA and YSYEKL. CDR3 loop: CASSQGGISSNQPQHF. Written as DNA, the CDR3 is TGCGCCAGCAGCCAGGGGGGAATCAGTAGCAATCAGCCCCAGCATTTT.

The chain couples TRBV30 to TRBJ2-1, with no clear D. This CDR3 has 14 amino acids. Trimming took 1 base from V and 4 from J, leaving 11 bases between them. Germline CDR1 reads GTSNPN; CDR2 reads SVGIG (reference sequence). This CDR3 is CAWSGIAYYNEQFF. Here the CDR3 DNA reads TGTGCCTGGAGTGGGATAGCCTATTACAATGAGCAGTTCTTC.

The rearrangement uses TRBV6-5 and TRBJ2-5; the match to TRBD2 covers 7 bases. V trimming: 0 bases; J trimming: 1 base; junction bases outside the gene matches: 5. This CDR3 is built from 16 residues. In germline, CDR1 is MNHEY, CDR2 SVGAGI. CDR3 DNA sequence: TGTGCCAGCAGTTACTCGGGGGGGATTCCCCAAGAGACCCAGTACTTC. This translates into CASSYSGGIPQETQYF.

The rearrangement uses TRBV27 and TRBJ2-7; 8 bases match TRBD1. J was trimmed by 6 bases and V by 3 bases; bases with no gene match: 10. CDR3 length: 15 residues. Germline CDR1 reads MNHEY; CDR2 reads SMNVEV (reference sequence). The CDR3 coding sequence is TGTGCCAGCAGTTTGTGGGCAGGGGGCGATCCCGAGCAGTACTTC. Residues: CASSLWAGGDPEQYF.

A word on this clone: The identical CDR3 is also encoded by other nucleotide sequences in the sample. This chain links TRBV28 with TRBJ1-5; D is undetermined. V was shortened by 5 bases and J by 4 bases, with 6 bases between the two germline ends. This CDR3 region has 12 residues. Germline V gene data show CDR1 as MDHEN and CDR2 as SYDVKM. CDR3 in amino acids: CASSLLNQPQHF. CDR3 nucleotides: TGTGCCAGCAGTCTACTAAATCAGCCCCAGCATTTT.

This clone was detected only a few times. J is TRBJ1-1 and V is TRBV6-1; D gene uncertain. The CDR3 consists of 15 residues. Deletions cut 8 bases from V and 3 bases from J, with 19 bases between. Germline CDR1 is MNHNS and CDR2 is SASEGT. CDR3 bases: TGTGCCAGCGGTTGGAGGCCCGAGGAGGACACTGAAGCTTTCTTT. It translates to CASGWRPEEDTEAFF.